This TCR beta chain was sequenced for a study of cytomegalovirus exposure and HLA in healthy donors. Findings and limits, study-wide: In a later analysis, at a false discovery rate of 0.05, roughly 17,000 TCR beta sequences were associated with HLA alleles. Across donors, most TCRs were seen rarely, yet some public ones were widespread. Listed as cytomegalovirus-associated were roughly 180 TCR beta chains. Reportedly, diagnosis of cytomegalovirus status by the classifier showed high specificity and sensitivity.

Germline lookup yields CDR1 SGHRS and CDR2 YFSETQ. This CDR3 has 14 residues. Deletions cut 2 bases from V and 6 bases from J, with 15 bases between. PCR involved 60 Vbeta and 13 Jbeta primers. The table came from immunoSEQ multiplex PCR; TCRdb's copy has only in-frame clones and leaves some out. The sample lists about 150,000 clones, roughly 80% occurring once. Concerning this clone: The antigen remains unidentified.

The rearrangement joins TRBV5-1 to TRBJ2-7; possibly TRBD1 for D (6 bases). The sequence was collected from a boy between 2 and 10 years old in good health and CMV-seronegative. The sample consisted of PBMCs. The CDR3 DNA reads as TGCGCCAGCAGCTTTGTACAAGGGACACGCGAGCAGTACTTC. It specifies CASSFVQGTREQYF.